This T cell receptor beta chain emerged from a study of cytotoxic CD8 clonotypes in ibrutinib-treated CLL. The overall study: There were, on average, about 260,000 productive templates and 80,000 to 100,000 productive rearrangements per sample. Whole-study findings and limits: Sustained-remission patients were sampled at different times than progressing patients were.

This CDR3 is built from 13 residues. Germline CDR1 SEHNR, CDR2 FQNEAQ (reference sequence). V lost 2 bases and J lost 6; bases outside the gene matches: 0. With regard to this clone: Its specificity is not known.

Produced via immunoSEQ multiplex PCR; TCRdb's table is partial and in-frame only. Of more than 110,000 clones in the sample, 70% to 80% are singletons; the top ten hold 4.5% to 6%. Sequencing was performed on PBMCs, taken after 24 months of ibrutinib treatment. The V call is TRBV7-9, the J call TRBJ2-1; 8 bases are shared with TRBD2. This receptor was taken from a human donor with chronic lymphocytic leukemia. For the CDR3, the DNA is TGTGCCAGCAGCTTACGGGAGGGCAATGAGCAGTTCTTC. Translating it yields CASSLREGNEQFF.